This TCR beta chain was identified in a study of graft-versus-host responses after intestinal transplantation. General observations from the study: In patients with graft-donor T cell macrochimerism, allograft graft-versus-host to host-versus-graft clonal ratios were high. The highest levels of circulating GvH clones went along with early declines in HvG clones after transplant.

Germline loops: CDR1 KGHSH, CDR2 LQKENI. Between the trimmed V and J ends, which lost 4 bases and 2 bases, there was a span of 21 bases. The CDR3 runs to 18 residues. A remark on this clone: Its antigen is not known.

Here immunoSEQ multiplex PCR was the method, and the copy in TCRdb shows in-frame clones only, minus some. The sample holds over 100,000 clones, roughly 95% seen once. This clonotype originated in a human donor who received an intestinal transplant. The chain couples TRBV18 to TRBJ1-5; D is undetermined. Sequenced here: unstimulated CD8+ T cells sorted from spleen or lymph node cells, sampled before intestinal transplant. The CDR3 DNA sequence: TGTGCCAGCTCACTCATTGGTTCCAGAACCGAAGGCAATCAGCCCCAGCATTTT. It encodes CASSLIGSRTEGNQPQHF.